The 3 T cell receptor beta chains reported below all come from one sample, sequenced in a study of neurological immune-mediated disorders. TCRdb used MiXCR to reprocess the 5' RACE reads, holding one entry per CDR3 protein. The table shows 71,000 or so distinct CDR3 sequences, with approximately 5% occurring only once. Sequencing used PBMCs. All receptors come from a woman in her twenties or thirties with multiple sclerosis.

This clonotype occurred many times. The junction differs from germline at one of its ends, possibly a read error. The CDR3 sequence is CASNLRGLEQETQYF. The CDR3 coding sequence is TGCGCCAGCAACTTGAGAGGATTGGAACAAGAGACCCAGTACTTC. The chain recombines TRBV5-1 with TRBJ2-5; the D is unclear. CDR1 SGHRS and CDR2 YFSETQ come from the germline V gene. This CDR3 is built from 15 residues.

At least ten counts were recorded for this clonotype. The chain recombines TRBV6-2 or TRBV6-3 with TRBJ2-3; tentatively, D is TRBD2 (6 bases). The germline gives CDR1 MNHEY, CDR2 SVGEGT. Trimming removed 8 bases at V and 4 bases at J, with 7 bases between. The CDR3 totals 11 residues. In DNA form, the CDR3 reads TGTGCCAGCGGCGGGGCAGATACGCAGTATTTT. It is translated as CASGGADTQYF.

This clonotype was seen ten or more times. The rearrangement uses TRBV5-5 and TRBJ1-4; TRBD1 is a possible D gene (5 bases). Germline V gene lookup returns CDR1 SGHKS and CDR2 YYEKEE (reference sequence). Deletions cut 4 bases from V and 7 bases from J, with 14 bases between. The CDR3 sequence is 14 residues long. The CDR3, as DNA: TGTGCCAGCAGCATTTGGGGACGTAGTGAAAAACTGTTTTTT. It specifies CASSIWGRSEKLFF.